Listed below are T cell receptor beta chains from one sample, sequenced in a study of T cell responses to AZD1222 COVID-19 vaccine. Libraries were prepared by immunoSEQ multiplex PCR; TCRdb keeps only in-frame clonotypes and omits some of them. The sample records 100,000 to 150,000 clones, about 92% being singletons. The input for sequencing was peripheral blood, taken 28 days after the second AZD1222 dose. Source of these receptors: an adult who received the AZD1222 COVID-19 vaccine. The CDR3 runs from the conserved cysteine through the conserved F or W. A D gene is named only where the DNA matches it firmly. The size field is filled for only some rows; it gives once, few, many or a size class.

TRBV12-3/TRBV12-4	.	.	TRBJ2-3	TGTGCCAGCAGTGAAAGCAGCACAGATACGCAGTATTTT	CASSESSTDTQYF
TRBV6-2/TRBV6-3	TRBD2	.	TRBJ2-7	TGTGCCAGCAGCCGTAGCGGGAGGATCCCCGAGCAGTACTTC	CASSRSGRIPEQYF
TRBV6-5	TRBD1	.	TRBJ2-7	TGTGCCAGCTGGGAGGGGACAGGGGACTACGAGCAGTACTTC	CASWEGTGDYEQYF
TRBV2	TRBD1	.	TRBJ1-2	TGTGCCAGCCTAGACAGGGTATATGGCTACACCTTC	CASLDRVYGYTF
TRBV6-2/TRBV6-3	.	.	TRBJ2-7	TGTGCCAGCAGTTACGGAGACAGTTCAACCTACGAGCAGTACTTC	CASSYGDSSTYEQYF
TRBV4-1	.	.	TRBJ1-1	TGCGCCAGCAGCCATCCCACGGGAGGGAACACTGAAGCTTTCTTT	CASSHPTGGNTEAFF
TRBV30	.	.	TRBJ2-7	TGTGCCTGGAGGAGGGCAGGGGCTAATGACGAGCAGTACTTC	CAWRRAGANDEQYF
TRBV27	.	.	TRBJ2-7	TGTGCCAGCAGTTTGGGGGCGGAACGACTGGAGCAGTACTTC	CASSLGAERLEQYF
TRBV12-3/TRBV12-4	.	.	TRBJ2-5	TGTGCCAGCAGTCAACGAACTCAAGAGACCCAGTACTTC	CASSQRTQETQYF
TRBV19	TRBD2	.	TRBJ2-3	TGTGCCAGCAATCCGGGACTAGCGGGGGGAAATCCCACAGATACGCAGTATTTT	CASNPGLAGGNPTDTQYF
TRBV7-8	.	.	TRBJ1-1	TGTGCCAGCAGCTTATCGGGGAACACTGAAGCTTTCTTT	CASSLSGNTEAFF
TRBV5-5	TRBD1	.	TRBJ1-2	TGTGCCAGCAGCCCCCCGACAGGGGAAGGAGGGGGCTACACCTTC	CASSPPTGEGGGYTF
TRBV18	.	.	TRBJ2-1	TGTGCCAGCTCACCCACTAGCAGCTACAATGAGCAGTTCTTC	CASSPTSSYNEQFF
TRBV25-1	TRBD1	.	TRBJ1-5	TGTGCCAGCAGTGATTGGGACAGGCATCACAATCAGCCCCAGCATTTT	CASSDWDRHHNQPQHF
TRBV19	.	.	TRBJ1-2	TGTGCCAGTACCTCCCGACGATGGGCTGAGGGCTACACCTTC	CASTSRRWAEGYTF
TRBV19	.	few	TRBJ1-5	TGTGCCAGTAGTATAGCACCCAATCAGCCCCAGCATTTT	CASSIAPNQPQHF
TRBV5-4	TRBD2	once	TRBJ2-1	TGTGCCAGCAGGGGGAGGGGACTAGCGGGGGCGAGCTCCTACAATGAGCAGTTCTTC	CASRGRGLAGASSYNEQFF
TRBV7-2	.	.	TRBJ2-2	TGTGCCAGCAGCCCAAAGGGACCACCGAACACCGGGGAGCTGTTTTTT	CASSPKGPPNTGELFF
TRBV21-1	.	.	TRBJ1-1	TGTGCCAGCAGCAAATGCCACAGGGCCAGGGACACTGAAGCTTTCTTT	CASSKCHRARDTEAFF
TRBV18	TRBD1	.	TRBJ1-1	TGTGCCAGCTCACCGGGGACAGGGGTATTGAGTGAAGCTTTCTTT	CASSPGTGVLSEAFF
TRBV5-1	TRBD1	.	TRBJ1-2	TGCGCCAGCAAAGACAGGTCGGGACAGGGTAACTATGGCTACACCTTC	CASKDRSGQGNYGYTF
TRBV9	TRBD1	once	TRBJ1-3	TGTGCCAGCAGTCTGGGACAGGGGAACTCTGGAAACACCATATATTTT	CASSLGQGNSGNTIYF
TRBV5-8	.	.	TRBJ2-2	TGTGCCAGCAGCTTCGTCGGCGGGGAGCTGTTTTTT	CASSFVGGELFF
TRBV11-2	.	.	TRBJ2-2	TGTGCCAGCAGCTTAAGGGTGGACACCGGGGAGCTGTTTTTT	CASSLRVDTGELFF
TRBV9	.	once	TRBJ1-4	TGTGCCAGCAGCGTAGGGACCCAGGGTGAAAAACTGTTTTTT	CASSVGTQGEKLFF
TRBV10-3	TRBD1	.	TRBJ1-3	TGTGCCATCAGTTGGGACAGGGGAGGCGGAAACACCATATATTTT	CAISWDRGGGNTIYF
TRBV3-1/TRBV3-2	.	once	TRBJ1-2	TGTGCCAGCAGCCAAGTCGCCGGGGCCTCCCATAATTATGGCTACACCTTC	CASSQVAGASHNYGYTF
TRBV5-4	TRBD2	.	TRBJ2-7	TGTGCCAGCAGCTTGGGATCGTCTAGCGGGAGAACTCTCCACGAGCAGTACTTC	CASSLGSSSGRTLHEQYF
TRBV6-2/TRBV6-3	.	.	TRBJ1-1	TGTGCCAGCAGTTTGGGGGGCTCGATGAACACTGAAGCTTTCTTT	CASSLGGSMNTEAFF
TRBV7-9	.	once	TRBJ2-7	TGTGCCAGCAGCTTAGAAAACGAGCAGTACTTC	CASSLENEQYF
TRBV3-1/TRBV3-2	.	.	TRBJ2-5	TGTGCCAGCAGCCAAGACTACCAAGAGACCCAGTACTTC	CASSQDYQETQYF
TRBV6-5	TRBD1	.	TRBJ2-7	TGTGCCAGCAGTCCCGGGACAGGGGATGGGGAGCAGTACTTC	CASSPGTGDGEQYF
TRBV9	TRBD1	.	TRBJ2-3	TGTGCCAGCAGCCTAAACAGGGGCCTTAGCACAGATACGCAGTATTTT	CASSLNRGLSTDTQYF
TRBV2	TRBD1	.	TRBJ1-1	TGTGCCAGCAAAGATCGGACAGGCATAAACACTGAAGCTTTCTTT	CASKDRTGINTEAFF
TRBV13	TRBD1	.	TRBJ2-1	TGTGCCAGCAGCAACCGGGACAGAGACAATGAGCAGTTCTTC	CASSNRDRDNEQFF
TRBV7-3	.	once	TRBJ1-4	TGTGCCAGCAGCTTAAATCCTGGAGAAAAACTGTTTTTT	CASSLNPGEKLFF
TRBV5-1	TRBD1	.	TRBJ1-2	TGCGCCAGCAGCTTGTCGTTGGGACAGGACTATGGCTACACCTTC	CASSLSLGQDYGYTF
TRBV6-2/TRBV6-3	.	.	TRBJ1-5	TGTGCCAGCAGTGCCTACGCCAGGAATAATCAGCCCCAGCATTTT	CASSAYARNNQPQHF
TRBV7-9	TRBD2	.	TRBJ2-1	TGTGCCAGCACAAAAGAGGTCGGGGGGGCGGTCCCCAATGAGCAGTTCTTC	CASTKEVGGAVPNEQFF
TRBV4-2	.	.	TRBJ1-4	TGTGCCAGCAGCCAAGGTCAAGGGTCGGGAGGCGAAAAACTGTTTTTT	CASSQGQGSGGEKLFF
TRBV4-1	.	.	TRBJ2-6	TGCGCCAGCAGCGTCGGGATCTCTGGGGCCAACGTCCTGACTTTC	CASSVGISGANVLTF
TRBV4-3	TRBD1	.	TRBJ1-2	TGCGCCAGCAGCCAAGACATGGCCGGAGGGGGCTATGGCAACACCTTC	CASSQDMAGGGYGNTF
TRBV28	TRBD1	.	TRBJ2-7	TGTGCCAGCAGTTCAGCCATGGGGACAGGGGATTGGTACGAGCAGTACTTC	CASSSAMGTGDWYEQYF
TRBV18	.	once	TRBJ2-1	TGTGCCAGCTCACCTCTAGCTAGCACTCAGCACAATGAGCAGTTCTTC	CASSPLASTQHNEQFF
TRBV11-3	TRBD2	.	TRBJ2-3	TGTGCCAGCAGCTTGACTAGCGGGAGGGGTACAGATACGCAGTATTTT	CASSLTSGRGTDTQYF